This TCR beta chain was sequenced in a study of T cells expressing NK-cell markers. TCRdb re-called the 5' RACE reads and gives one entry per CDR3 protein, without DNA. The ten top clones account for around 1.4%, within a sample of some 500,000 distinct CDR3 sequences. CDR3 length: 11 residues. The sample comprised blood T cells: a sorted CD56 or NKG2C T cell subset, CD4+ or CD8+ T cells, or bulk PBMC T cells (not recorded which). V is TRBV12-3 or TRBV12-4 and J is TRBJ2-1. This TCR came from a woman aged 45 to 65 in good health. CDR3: CASRRGNEQFF.